A single sample is the source of the 9 T cell receptor beta chains below, sequenced in a study of blood T cell repertoires in COVID-19. Assay used: immunoSEQ multiplex PCR; TCRdb lists only in-frame clones, some missing. The sample records hundreds of thousands of clones, about nine tenths being singletons. Source material: PBMCs or T cells enriched from blood (not recorded which). All receptors come from a man in his 60s who had recovered from COVID-19.

This chain joins TRBV15 and TRBJ1-2; D call uncertain. The CDR3 totals 15 residues. Per the germline V gene, CDR1 is LNHNV and CDR2 is YYDKDF (reference sequence). Between the trimmed V and J ends, which lost 3 bases and 4 bases, there was a span of 15 bases. The CDR3 DNA reads as TGTGCCACCAGCAGGGACGCGCCGAGCGGCTATGGCTACACCTTC. Translation gives CATSRDAPSGYGYTF. The variable domain in full, completed from reference TRBV15 and TRBJ1-2, reads DAMVIQNPRYQVTQFGKPVTLSCSQTLNHNVMYWYQQKSSQAPKLLFHYYDKDFNNEADTPDNFQSRRPNTSFCFLDIRSPGLGDTAMYLCATSRDAPSGYGYTFGSGTRLTVV.

The V call is TRBV5-1, the J call TRBJ1-1; TRBD1 aligns across 7 bases. There are 16 residues in the CDR3. The V gene end was trimmed by 0 bases and the J gene end by 0 bases; junction bases not matched to a gene: 5. CDR1 SGHRS and CDR2 YFSETQ come from the germline V gene. The CDR3: CASSLGAGGMNTEAFF. DNA of the CDR3: TGCGCCAGCAGCTTGGGGGCAGGGGGTATGAACACTGAAGCTTTCTTT.

This chain connects TRBV21-1 to TRBJ1-3. TRBV21-1 counts as a pseudogene. The CDR3 has 14 residues. The CDR3 DNA follows: TGTGCCAGCAGCAAAGTAAGGAGGGAAGCCTCGGGGAATTTT. As protein: CASSKVRREASGNF.

The chain is built from TRBV28 and TRBJ2-1; 7 nucleotides line up with TRBD2. V shed 2 bases and J 0 bases; nucleotides not matched to a gene: 4. The CDR3 totals 16 residues. Germline CDR1 MDHEN, CDR2 SYDVKM. CDR3 amino acids: CASSLGLGSSYNEQFF. CDR3 coding DNA: TGTGCCAGCAGTTTAGGACTAGGTAGCTCCTACAATGAGCAGTTCTTC.

The J gene is TRBJ2-1, the V gene TRBV19, with D possibly matching TRBD1 (6 bases). The V end was cut by 6 bases, the J end by 1 base, with 10 bases between. Germline lookup yields CDR1 LNHDA and CDR2 SQIVND (reference sequence). This CDR3 region has 14 residues. The CDR3 spells CASSTDRSYNEQFF. Here the CDR3 DNA reads TGTGCCAGTAGCACCGACAGGTCCTACAATGAGCAGTTCTTC.

In DNA form, the CDR3 reads TGTGCCAGCAGCCTCGACAGGGCTAGCAATCAGCCCCAGCATTTT. It encodes CASSLDRASNQPQHF. The rearrangement joins TRBV6-5 to TRBJ1-5; 7 bases line up with TRBD1. Germline CDR1 is MNHEY and CDR2 is SVGAGI. The ends lost 6 bases at V and 0 bases at J; junction bases unmatched: 5. The CDR3 length is 15 residues.

This chain connects TRBV19 to TRBJ2-4; TRBD2 agrees at 7 bases. Germline-derived CDR1 and CDR2 are LNHDA and SQIVND (reference sequence). The length of the CDR3 is 16 residues. Trimming at V came to 3 bases and at J to 2 bases, leaving 7 bases not matched to a gene. The CDR3 sequence: CASSIRAGVSKNIQYF. The CDR3 nucleotides read TGTGCCAGTAGTATCCGGGCGGGGGTATCCAAAAACATTCAGTACTTC.

This clone turned up a few times. The gene calls are TRBV25-1 and TRBJ2-7; TRBD1 matches at 10 bases. J lost 3 bases, V lost 6 bases, and 8 bases had no gene match. This CDR3 contains 15 residues. Looked up from germline, CDR1 is MGHDK and CDR2 is SYGVNS. The CDR3 nucleotides are TGTGCCAGCAGATTCGGGACAGGGGCTGTCTACGAGCAGTACTTC. Translation gives CASRFGTGAVYEQYF.

The chain joins TRBV5-6 to TRBJ2-7, with a weak D call TRBD1 (6 bases). The V end was cut by 0 bases, the J end by 7 bases, with 17 bases between. Per germline, CDR1 SGHDT and CDR2 YYEEEE. The CDR3 covers 15 residues. CDR3 in amino acids: CASSLDGTRGLEQYF. The CDR3 bases are TGTGCCAGCAGCTTGGATGGGACAAGGGGGTTAGAGCAGTACTTC.